This T cell receptor (beta chain) was profiled in a study of blood T cell repertoires in COVID-19. Produced via immunoSEQ multiplex PCR; TCRdb's table is partial and in-frame only. Of under 250,000 clones in the sample, over 70% were seen once. The V gene lost 2 bases and the J gene lost 2 bases, with 7 bases spanning the gap. The germline gives CDR1 WNHNN, CDR2 SYGVQD (reference sequence). The CDR3 is 14 residues long. The sequenced material came from peripheral blood. The source is an elderly woman with acute or convalescent COVID-19. V gene TRBV10-1 combines with J gene TRBJ1-3, with D possibly TRBD1 on 5 matching bases. CDR3 sequence: CASSEQGPGNTIYF. CDR3 coding DNA: TGCGCCAGCAGTGAGCAGGGCCCTGGAAACACCATATATTTT.